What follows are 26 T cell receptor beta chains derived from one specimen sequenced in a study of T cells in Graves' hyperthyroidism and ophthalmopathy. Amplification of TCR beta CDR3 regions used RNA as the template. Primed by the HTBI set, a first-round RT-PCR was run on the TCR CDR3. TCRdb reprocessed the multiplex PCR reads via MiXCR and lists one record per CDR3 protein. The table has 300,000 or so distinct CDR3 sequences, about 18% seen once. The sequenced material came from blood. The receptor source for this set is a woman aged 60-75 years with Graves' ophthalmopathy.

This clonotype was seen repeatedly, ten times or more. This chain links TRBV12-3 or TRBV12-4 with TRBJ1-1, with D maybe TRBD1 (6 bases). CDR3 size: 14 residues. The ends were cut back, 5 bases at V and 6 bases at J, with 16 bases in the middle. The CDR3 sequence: CASSPHRDRPEAFF. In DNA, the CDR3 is TGTGCCAGCAGTCCTCACAGGGACCGTCCTGAAGCTTTCTTT.

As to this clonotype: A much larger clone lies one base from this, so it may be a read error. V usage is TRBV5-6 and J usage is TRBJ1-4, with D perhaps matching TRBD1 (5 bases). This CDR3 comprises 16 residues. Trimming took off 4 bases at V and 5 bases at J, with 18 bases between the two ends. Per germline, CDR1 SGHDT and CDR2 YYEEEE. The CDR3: CASSALQGFGNEKLFF. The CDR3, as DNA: TGTGCCAGCAGCGCCCTCCAGGGATTTGGGAATGAAAAACTGTTTTTT.

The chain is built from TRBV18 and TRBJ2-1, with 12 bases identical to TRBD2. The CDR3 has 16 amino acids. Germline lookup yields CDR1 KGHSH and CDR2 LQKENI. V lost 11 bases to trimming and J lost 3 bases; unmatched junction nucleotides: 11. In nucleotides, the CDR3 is TGTGCCGCCTCCCCCCGACTAGCGGGAGACTACAATGAGCAGTTCTTC. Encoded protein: CAASPRLAGDYNEQFF.

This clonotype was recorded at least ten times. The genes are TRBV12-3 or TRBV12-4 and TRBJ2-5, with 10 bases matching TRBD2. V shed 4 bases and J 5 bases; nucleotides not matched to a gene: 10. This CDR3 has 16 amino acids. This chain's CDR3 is CASSYGAGGAHETQYF. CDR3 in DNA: TGTGCCAGCAGTTACGGAGCGGGGGGGGCTCATGAGACCCAGTACTTC.

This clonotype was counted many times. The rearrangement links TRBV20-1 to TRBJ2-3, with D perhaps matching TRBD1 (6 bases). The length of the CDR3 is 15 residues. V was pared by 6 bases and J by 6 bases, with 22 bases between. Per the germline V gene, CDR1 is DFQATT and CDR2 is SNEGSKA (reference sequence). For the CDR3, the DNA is TGCAGTGCCCTTTCAGGGGTCCAGGGGTTGGATACGCAGTATTTT. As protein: CSALSGVQGLDTQYF.

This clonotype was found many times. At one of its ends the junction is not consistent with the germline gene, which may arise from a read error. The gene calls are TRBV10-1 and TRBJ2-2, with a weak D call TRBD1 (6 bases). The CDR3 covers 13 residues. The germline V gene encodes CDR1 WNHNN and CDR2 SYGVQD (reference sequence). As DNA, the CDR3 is TGTGCCAGCAGCGAAGGGGGCACCGGGGAGCTGTTTTTT. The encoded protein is CASSEGGTGELFF.

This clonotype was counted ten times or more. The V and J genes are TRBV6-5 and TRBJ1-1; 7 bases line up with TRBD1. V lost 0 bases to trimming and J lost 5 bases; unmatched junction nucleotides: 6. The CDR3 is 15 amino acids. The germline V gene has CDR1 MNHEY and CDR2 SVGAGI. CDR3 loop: CASSYSTTGRTEAFF. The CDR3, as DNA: TGTGCCAGCAGTTACTCGACGACAGGGCGAACTGAAGCTTTCTTT.

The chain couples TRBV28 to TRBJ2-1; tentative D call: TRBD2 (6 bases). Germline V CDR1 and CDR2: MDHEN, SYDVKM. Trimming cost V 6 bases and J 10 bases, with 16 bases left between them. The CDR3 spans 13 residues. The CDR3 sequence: CASRPDGGREQFF. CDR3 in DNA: TGTGCCAGCAGGCCGGACGGTGGGAGGGAGCAGTTCTTC.

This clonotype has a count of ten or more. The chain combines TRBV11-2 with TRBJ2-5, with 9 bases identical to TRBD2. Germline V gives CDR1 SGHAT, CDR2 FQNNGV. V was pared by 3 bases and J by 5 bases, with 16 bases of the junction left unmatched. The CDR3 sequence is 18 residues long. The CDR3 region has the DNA TGTGCCAGCAGCTTTTCAAAGGGCCAGCGGGGGGTAGAGGAGACCCAGTACTTC. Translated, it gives CASSFSKGQRGVEETQYF.

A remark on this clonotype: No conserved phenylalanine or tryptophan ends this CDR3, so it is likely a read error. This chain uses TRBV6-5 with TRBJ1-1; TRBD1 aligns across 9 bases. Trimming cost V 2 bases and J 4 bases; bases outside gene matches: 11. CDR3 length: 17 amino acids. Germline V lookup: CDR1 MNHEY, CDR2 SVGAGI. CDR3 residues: CASSYPRDRVVSTEAFL. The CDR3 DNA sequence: TGTGCCAGCAGTTACCCAAGGGACAGGGTAGTGAGCACTGAAGCTTTCCTT.

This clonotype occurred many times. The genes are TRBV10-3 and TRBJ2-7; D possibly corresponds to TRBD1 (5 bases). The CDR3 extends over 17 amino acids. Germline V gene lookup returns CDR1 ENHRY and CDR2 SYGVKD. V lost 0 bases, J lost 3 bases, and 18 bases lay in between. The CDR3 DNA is TGTGCCATCAGTGAGTCATTGCATGGTGGCCAGGGCTACGAGCAGTACTTC. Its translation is CAISESLHGGQGYEQYF.

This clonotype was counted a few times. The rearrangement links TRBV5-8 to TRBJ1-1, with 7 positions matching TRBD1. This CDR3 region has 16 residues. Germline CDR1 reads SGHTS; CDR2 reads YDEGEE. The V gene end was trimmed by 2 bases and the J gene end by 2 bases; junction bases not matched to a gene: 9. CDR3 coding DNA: TGTGCCAGCAGCTTTATTAACAGGGGCGCTAACACTGAAGCTTTCTTT. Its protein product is CASSFINRGANTEAFF.

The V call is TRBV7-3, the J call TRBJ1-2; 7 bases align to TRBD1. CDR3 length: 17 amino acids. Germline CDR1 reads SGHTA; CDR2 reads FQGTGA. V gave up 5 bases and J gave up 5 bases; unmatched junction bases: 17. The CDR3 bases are TGTGCCAGCAGCCGCACCGGGACAGCCCAAGGATGGTATGGCTACACCTTC. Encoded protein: CASSRTGTAQGWYGYTF.

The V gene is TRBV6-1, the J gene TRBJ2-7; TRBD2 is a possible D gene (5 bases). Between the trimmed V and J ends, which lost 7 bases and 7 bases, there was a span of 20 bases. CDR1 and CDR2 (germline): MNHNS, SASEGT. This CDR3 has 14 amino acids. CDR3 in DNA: TGTGCCAGCACCGAACCTCCGGGGATGGGTGAGCAGTACTTC. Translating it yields CASTEPPGMGEQYF.

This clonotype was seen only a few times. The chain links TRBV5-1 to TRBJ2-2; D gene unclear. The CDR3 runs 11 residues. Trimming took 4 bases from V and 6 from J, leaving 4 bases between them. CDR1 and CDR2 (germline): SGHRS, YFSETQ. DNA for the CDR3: TGCGCCAGCAGCGACCCCGGGGAGCTGTTTTTT. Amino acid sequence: CASSDPGELFF.

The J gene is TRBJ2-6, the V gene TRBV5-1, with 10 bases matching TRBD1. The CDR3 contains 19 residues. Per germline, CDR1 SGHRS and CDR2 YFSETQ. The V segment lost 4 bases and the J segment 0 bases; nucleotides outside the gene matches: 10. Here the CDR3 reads CASSHLPGQGSSGANVLTF. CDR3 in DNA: TGCGCCAGCAGCCACCTACCGGGACAGGGGAGCTCTGGGGCCAACGTCCTGACTTTC.

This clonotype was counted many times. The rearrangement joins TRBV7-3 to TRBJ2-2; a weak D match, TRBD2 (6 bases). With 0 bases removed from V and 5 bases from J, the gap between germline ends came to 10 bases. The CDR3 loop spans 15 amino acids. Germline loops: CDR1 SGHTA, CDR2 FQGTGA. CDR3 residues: CASSLTLAGTGELFF. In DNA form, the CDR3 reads TGTGCCAGCAGCTTAACTCTCGCGGGGACCGGGGAGCTGTTTTTT.

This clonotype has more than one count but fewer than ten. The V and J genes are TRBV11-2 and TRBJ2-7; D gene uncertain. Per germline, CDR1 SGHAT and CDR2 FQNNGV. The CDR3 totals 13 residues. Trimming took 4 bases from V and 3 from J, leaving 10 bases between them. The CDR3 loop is CASSWVGFYEQYF. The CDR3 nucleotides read TGTGCCAGCAGCTGGGTAGGTTTCTACGAGCAGTACTTC.

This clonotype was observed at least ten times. CDR3 loop: CASSIGQVNLHF. The CDR3 region has the DNA TGTGCCAGTAGTATTGGGCAAGTAAACCTGCATTTT. The chain links TRBV19 to TRBJ1-5; no reliable D call. The CDR3 is 12 amino acids. V lost 3 bases and J 15 bases, leaving 15 bases between the germline ends. Germline loops: CDR1 LNHDA, CDR2 SQIVND (reference sequence).

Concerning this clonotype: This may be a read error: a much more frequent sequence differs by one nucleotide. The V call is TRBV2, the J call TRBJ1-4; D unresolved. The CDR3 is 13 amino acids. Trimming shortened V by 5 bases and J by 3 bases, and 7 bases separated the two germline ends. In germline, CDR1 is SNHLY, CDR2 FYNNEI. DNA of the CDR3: TGTGCCAGCAGTCGTGGTCCTAATGAAAAACTGTTTTTT. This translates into CASSRGPNEKLFF.

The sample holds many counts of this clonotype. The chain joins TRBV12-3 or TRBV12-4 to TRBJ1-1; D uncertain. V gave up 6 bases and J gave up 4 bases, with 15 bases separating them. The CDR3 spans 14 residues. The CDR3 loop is CASSPLVRGTEAFF. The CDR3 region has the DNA TGTGCCAGCAGCCCTTTAGTGAGAGGCACTGAAGCTTTCTTT.

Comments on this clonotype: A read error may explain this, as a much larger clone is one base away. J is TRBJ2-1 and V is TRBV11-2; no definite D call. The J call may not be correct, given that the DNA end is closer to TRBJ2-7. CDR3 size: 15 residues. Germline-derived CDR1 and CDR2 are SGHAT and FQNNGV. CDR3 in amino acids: CASSLDRQTYNEQYF. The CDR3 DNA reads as TGTGCCAGCAGCTTAGATCGGCAGACCTACAATGAGCAGTACTTC.

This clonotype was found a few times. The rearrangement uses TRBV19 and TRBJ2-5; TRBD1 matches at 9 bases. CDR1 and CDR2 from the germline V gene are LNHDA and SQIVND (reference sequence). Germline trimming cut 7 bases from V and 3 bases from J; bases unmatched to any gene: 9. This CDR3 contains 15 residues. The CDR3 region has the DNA TGTGCCAGTACCGATCCCGGGACAGGGAAAGAGACCCAGTACTTC. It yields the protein CASTDPGTGKETQYF.

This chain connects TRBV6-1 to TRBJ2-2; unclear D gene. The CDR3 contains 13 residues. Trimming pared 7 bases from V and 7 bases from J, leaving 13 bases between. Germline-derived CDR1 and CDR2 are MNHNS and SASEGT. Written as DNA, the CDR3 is TGTGCCAGCACCACCCAGGAGAGCGGGGAGCTGTTTTTT. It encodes CASTTQESGELFF.

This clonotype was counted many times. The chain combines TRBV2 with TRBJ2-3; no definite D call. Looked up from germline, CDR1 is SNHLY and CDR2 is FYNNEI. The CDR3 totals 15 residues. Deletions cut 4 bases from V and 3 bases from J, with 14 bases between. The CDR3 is CASSVRFLRTDTQYF. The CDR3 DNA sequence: TGTGCCAGCAGTGTGAGATTCTTAAGAACAGATACGCAGTATTTT.

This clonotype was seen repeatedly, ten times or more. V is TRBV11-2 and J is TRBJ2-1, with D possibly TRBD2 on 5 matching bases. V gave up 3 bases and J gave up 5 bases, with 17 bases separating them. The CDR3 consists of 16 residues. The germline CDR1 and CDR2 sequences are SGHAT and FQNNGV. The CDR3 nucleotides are TGTGCCAGCAGCTTTTCCGGCGGGCCCCCCCACAATGAGCAGTTCTTC. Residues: CASSFSGGPPHNEQFF. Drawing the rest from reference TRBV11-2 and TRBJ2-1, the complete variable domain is EAGVAQSPRYKIIEKRQSVAFWCNPISGHATLYWYQQILGQGPKLLIQFQNNGVVDDSQLPKDRFSAERLKGVDSTLKIQPAKLEDSAVYLCASSFSGGPPHNEQFFGPGTRLTVL.